The 32 T cell receptor beta chains listed next were all sequenced from one sample in a study of shared clonotypes between healthy human individuals (TCRdb year 2020). Receptor libraries were prepared by the immunoSEQ multiplex PCR assay. In its TCRdb copy, this immuneACCESS table keeps in-frame sequences only and misses some clones. Where compared with another copy, unresolved V genes explain less than half of these, and the others have no known cause. This sample comprises around 1,100,000 clones, approximately 80% of them detected only once. Of the sample, 0.89% is held by the ten largest clones. Sequenced: memory CD4+ T cells from PBMCs. What the cell subset or site label conveys for this sample: CD45RA-negative fraction. These receptors originate from a man between 18 and 29 years old in good health. Some clones in this sample may be carry-over from other donors' samples.

CDR3 nucleotide sequence: TGTGCCAGCAGCTCAAGCCGGCGACAGGATCGTAACTATGGCTACACCTTC. Translating gives CASSSSRRQDRNYGYTF. This chain links TRBV11-1 with TRBJ1-2, with D possibly being TRBD1 (6 bases). V was trimmed by 4 bases and J by 1 base, leaving 19 bases between them. The CDR3 contains 17 residues. Germline CDR1 reads SGHAT; CDR2 reads FQDESV (reference sequence).

The sample holds a few counts of this clone. This sequence joins TRBV28 and TRBJ1-5; D not certain. This CDR3 is 14 amino acids long. Germline V gives CDR1 MDHEN, CDR2 SYDVKM. Trimming cost V 6 bases and J 7 bases, with 16 bases left between them. CDR3 amino acids: CASSSPAGIQPQHF. In DNA form, the CDR3 reads TGTGCCAGCAGCTCCCCAGCGGGTATACAGCCCCAGCATTTT. Full variable domain (rest looked up from reference TRBV28 and TRBJ1-5): DVKVTQSSRYLVKRTGEKVFLECVQDMDHENMFWYRQDPGLGLRLIYFSYDVKMKEKGDIPEGYSVSREKKERFSLILESASTNQTSMYLCASSSPAGIQPQHFGDGTRLSIL.

This clone was counted only a few times. The chain recombines TRBV29-1 with TRBJ1-6; 7 nucleotides line up with TRBD1. V dropped 3 bases and J dropped 10; count of bases not matched to a gene: 6. This CDR3 comprises 13 residues. The germline V gene has CDR1 SQVTM and CDR2 ANQGSEA. CDR3 loop: CSVETGLGSPLHF. The CDR3 region has the DNA TGCAGCGTTGAGACAGGGTTAGGATCACCCCTCCACTTT. Drawing the rest from reference TRBV29-1 and TRBJ1-6, the complete variable domain is SAVISQKPSRDICQRGTSLTIQCQVDSQVTMMFWYRQQPGQSLTLIATANQGSEATYESGFVIDKFPISRPNLTFSTLTVSNMSPEDSSIYLCSVETGLGSPLHFGNGTRLTVT.

The CDR3 DNA follows: TGCGCCAGCAGTTTGCCCGCGGGAGGGTTGGTAGGTGAGCAGTTCTTC. Protein product: CASSLPAGGLVGEQFF. The chain joins TRBV5-1 to TRBJ2-1; 9 bases match TRBD2. CDR1 is SGHRS and CDR2 is YFSETQ in the germline V gene. The CDR3 sequence is 16 residues long. V lost 5 bases and J lost 9; bases outside the gene matches: 15.

On this clone itself: In the same sample, other DNA sequences code for this CDR3. The chain couples TRBV9 to TRBJ1-2, with D possibly being TRBD1 (6 bases). The CDR3 is made up of 14 amino acids. The V end was cut by 2 bases, the J end by 1 base, with 9 bases between. The germline gives CDR1 SGDLS, CDR2 YYNGEE. CDR3 region: CASSVTGSNYGYTF. The CDR3 nucleotides read TGTGCCAGCAGCGTGACAGGTAGTAACTATGGCTACACCTTC.

This clone has more than one count but fewer than ten. V is TRBV19 and J is TRBJ1-1; 9 bases fit TRBD1. Germline V gene sequence: CDR1 LNHDA, CDR2 SQIVND (reference sequence). The CDR3 is 14 amino acids. Trimming cost V 4 bases and J 6 bases; bases outside gene matches: 6. CDR3 bases: TGTGCCAGTAGTACCGTAACAGGGGGCTCTGAAGCTTTCTTT. As protein: CASSTVTGGSEAFF.

The rearrangement uses TRBV7-3 and TRBJ2-2; 7 nucleotides align to TRBD2. Per the germline V gene, CDR1 is SGHTA and CDR2 is FQGTGA. V shed 0 bases and J 3 bases; nucleotides not matched to a gene: 4. This CDR3 comprises 16 residues. As DNA, the CDR3 is TGTGCCAGCAGCTTAACGGGCGGGAGAGACACCGGGGAGCTGTTTTTT. Translated, it gives CASSLTGGRDTGELFF.

The chain recombines TRBV5-1 with TRBJ2-7; TRBD1 is a possible D gene (6 bases). The CDR3 extends over 14 amino acids. The V gene's germline CDR1 is SGHRS and CDR2 YFSETQ. V shed 1 base and J shed 3 bases, with 11 bases lying between them. This chain's CDR3 is CASSLRQGSYEQYF. The CDR3 nucleotides read TGCGCCAGCAGCTTGAGGCAGGGGAGCTACGAGCAGTACTTC.

This clone occurred many times. The chain has TRBV7-9 and TRBJ2-1, with a possible D match to TRBD1 (6 bases). Germline V gene data show CDR1 as SEHNR and CDR2 as FQNEAQ (reference sequence). This CDR3 is built from 19 residues. Trimming cost V 5 bases and J 0 bases, with 23 bases left between them. Here the CDR3 DNA reads TGTGCCAGCAGCCCAAATGTATTGGGGACAAGGAGCTCCTACAATGAGCAGTTCTTC. Its translation: CASSPNVLGTRSSYNEQFF.

The V and J genes are TRBV9 and TRBJ2-2; TRBD1 might be the D (5 bases). The CDR3 sequence is 16 residues long. The V end lost 1 base, the J end lost 0 bases, and 10 bases lay between the germline ends. Per germline, CDR1 SGDLS and CDR2 YYNGEE. CDR3 protein: CASSVRGGANTGELFF. CDR3 nucleotides: TGTGCCAGCAGCGTAAGGGGCGGCGCGAACACCGGGGAGCTGTTTTTT.

J is TRBJ2-1 and V is TRBV27; TRBD2 might be the D (5 bases). Germline V CDR1 and CDR2: MNHEY, SMNVEV (reference sequence). This CDR3 has 15 amino acids. V gave up 5 bases and J gave up 9 bases, with 20 bases separating them. The CDR3 region has the DNA TGTGCCAGCAGTCGGGTCGTGGCGGGCGGGCTTGAGCAGTTCTTC. Its protein product is CASSRVVAGGLEQFF.

The V call is TRBV29-1, the J call TRBJ2-5, with 10 bases aligning to TRBD2. TRBJ2-7 matches the DNA end more closely, so the J call is doubtful. This CDR3 contains 13 residues. Per germline, CDR1 SQVTM and CDR2 ANQGSEA. This chain's CDR3 is CSVSTSGSYEQYF. CDR3 sequence (DNA): TGCAGCGTCTCGACTAGCGGGTCGTACGAGCAGTACTTC.

This clone appeared once. The chain combines TRBV5-1 with TRBJ2-5; TRBD1 agrees at 8 bases. With 6 bases clipped from V and 6 bases from J, the junction kept 10 bases outside the gene matches. CDR3 length: 14 amino acids. CDR1 is SGHRS and CDR2 is YFSETQ in the germline V gene. The CDR3 is CASTLTGGIQTQYF. The CDR3 coding sequence is TGCGCCAGCACCCTAACAGGGGGTATCCAGACCCAGTACTTC.

The gene calls are TRBV5-1 and TRBJ1-1, with D tentatively TRBD1 (5 bases). This CDR3 contains 15 residues. Trimming left V 0 bases short and J 5 bases short, with 14 bases between. The germline V gene encodes CDR1 SGHRS and CDR2 YFSETQ. CDR3 region: CASSLDAGGLTEAFF. CDR3 in DNA: TGCGCCAGCAGCTTGGATGCTGGGGGATTAACTGAAGCTTTCTTT. The whole variable domain, filled in from reference TRBV5-1 and TRBJ1-1, reads KAGVTQTPRYLIKTRGQQVTLSCSPISGHRSVSWYQQTPGQGLQFLFEYFSETQRNKGNFPGRFSGRQFSNSRSEMNVSTLELGDSALYLCASSLDAGGLTEAFFGQGTRLTVV.

The chain has TRBV4-1 and TRBJ2-6; tentatively, D is TRBD1 (6 bases). This CDR3 contains 19 residues. Trimming pared 2 bases from V and 0 bases from J, leaving 17 bases between. CDR1 and CDR2 (germline): MGHRA, YSYEKL. The CDR3 loop reads CASSQSPGHDSSGANVLTF. In nucleotides, the CDR3 is TGCGCCAGCAGCCAATCTCCGGGACACGACTCCTCTGGGGCCAACGTCCTGACTTTC.

To note about this clone: This may be a read error, as it is one base from a much larger clone. The chain couples TRBV6-1 to TRBJ1-2, with D perhaps matching TRBD1 (5 bases). The CDR3 spans 12 residues. Germline CDR1 reads MNHNS; CDR2 reads SASEGT. Between the trimmed V and J ends, which lost 3 bases and 4 bases, there was a span of 6 bases. CDR3 region: CASSDRAYGYTF. As DNA, the CDR3 is TGTGCCAGCAGTGACAGGGCCTATGGCTACACCTTC.

A remark on this clone: Other DNA sequences in this sample translate to the same CDR3. The chain joins TRBV7-3 to TRBJ2-3; the match to TRBD2 covers 13 bases. Trimming took 5 bases from V and 2 from J; bases not matched to a gene: 4. CDR1 and CDR2 (germline): SGHTA, FQGTGA. The CDR3 consists of 16 residues. In DNA form, the CDR3 reads TGTGCCAGCAGCACAGGACTAGCGGGGGTCACAGATACGCAGTATTTT. As protein: CASSTGLAGVTDTQYF.

This chain joins TRBV28 and TRBJ1-4; 9 nucleotides match TRBD1. Germline CDR1 reads MDHEN; CDR2 reads SYDVKM. The V segment lost 6 bases and the J segment 2 bases; nucleotides outside the gene matches: 10. CDR3 size: 17 residues. The CDR3 protein is CASRYAGTGYTNEKLFF. DNA of the CDR3: TGTGCCAGCAGATACGCCGGGACAGGGTACACTAATGAAAAACTGTTTTTT.

This rearrangement joins TRBV19 to TRBJ1-2, with D unclear. The CDR3 spans 13 residues. Per germline, CDR1 LNHDA and CDR2 SQIVND (reference sequence). Trimming shortened V by 3 bases and J by 3 bases, and 8 bases separated the two germline ends. Here the CDR3 reads CASSMGIDYGYTF. Written as DNA, the CDR3 is TGTGCCAGTAGTATGGGAATTGACTATGGCTACACCTTC.

The V and J genes are TRBV5-1 and TRBJ1-4; D ambiguous. V was pared by 0 bases and J by 4 bases, with 10 bases between. CDR1 and CDR2 (germline): SGHRS, YFSETQ. This CDR3 is 15 amino acids long. The CDR3 loop reads CASSLELKVNEKLFF. For the CDR3, the DNA is TGCGCCAGCAGCTTGGAGCTCAAAGTTAATGAAAAACTGTTTTTT.

This chain uses TRBV15 with TRBJ2-5; 9 bases line up with TRBD1. Trimming removed 3 bases from V and 5 bases from J; junction bases left unmatched: 10. The CDR3 runs to 16 residues. CDR1 and CDR2 (germline): LNHNV, YYDKDF (reference sequence). The CDR3 reads CATSSVNTGGGETQYF. The CDR3 DNA reads TGTGCCACCAGCAGTGTAAATACAGGGGGCGGGGAGACCCAGTACTTC.

The rearrangement joins TRBV6-1 to TRBJ1-2, with TRBD1 matching over 10 bases. Germline CDR1 is MNHNS and CDR2 is SASEGT. Germline trimming cut 4 bases from V and 6 bases from J; bases unmatched to any gene: 2. This CDR3 comprises 13 residues. CDR3 amino acids: CASSVTGGDGYTF. For the CDR3, the DNA is TGTGCCAGCAGTGTGACAGGGGGCGATGGCTACACCTTC.

V usage is TRBV6-5 and J usage is TRBJ2-1; D is perhaps TRBD2 (6 bases). V gave up 7 bases and J gave up 8 bases, with 12 bases separating them. This CDR3 is 12 amino acids long. Germline assignment: CDR1 MNHEY and CDR2 SVGAGI. This CDR3 is CASTTRGYEQFF. CDR3 sequence (DNA): TGTGCCAGCACCACTCGGGGGTATGAGCAGTTCTTC.

This clone was counted only a few times. V gene TRBV5-8 combines with J gene TRBJ1-1; D call uncertain. Trimming removed 4 bases from V and 6 bases from J, with 19 bases in between. This CDR3 contains 15 residues. Looked up from germline, CDR1 is SGHTS and CDR2 is YDEGEE. CDR3 in DNA: TGTGCCAGCAGCGCCAAAGGGCAAGGGCGTCCTGAAGCTTTCTTT. It codes for CASSAKGQGRPEAFF.

This clone was observed many times. Other DNA sequences of this sample code for an identical CDR3. The chain has TRBV29-1 and TRBJ1-2; maybe TRBD1 (5 bases). V was pared by 4 bases and J by 1 base, with 13 bases between. CDR1 is SQVTM and CDR2 is ANQGSEA in the germline V gene. This CDR3 spans 14 amino acids. The CDR3 is CSVVGRGLNYGYTF. CDR3 DNA: TGCAGCGTTGTGGGGAGGGGCCTTAACTATGGCTACACCTTC.

V gene TRBV15 combines with J gene TRBJ1-5; D is ambiguous. This CDR3 is built from 15 residues. Trimming took off 1 base at V and 2 bases at J, with 9 bases between the two ends. The germline V gene encodes CDR1 LNHNV and CDR2 YYDKDF (reference sequence). The CDR3 spells CATSRVGEGNQPQHF. As DNA, the CDR3 is TGTGCCACCAGCAGAGTCGGGGAGGGCAATCAGCCCCAGCATTTT.

The chain uses TRBV14 and TRBJ2-1; 9 bases map to TRBD2. This CDR3 comprises 15 residues. Germline CDR1 reads SGHDN; CDR2 reads FVKESK. V shed 2 bases and J 4 bases; nucleotides not matched to a gene: 3. CDR3 residues: CASSQLTSGYNEQFF. DNA of the CDR3: TGTGCCAGCAGCCAATTGACTAGCGGATACAATGAGCAGTTCTTC.

V and J are TRBV28 and TRBJ1-2; 8 bases align to TRBD1. Per germline, CDR1 MDHEN and CDR2 SYDVKM. Trimming took 6 bases from V and 8 from J; bases not matched to a gene: 8. The CDR3 totals 13 residues. The CDR3 coding sequence is TGTGCCAGCAGCACCACACAGGGGGTAGGCTACACCTTC. Amino acid sequence: CASSTTQGVGYTF.

The CDR3: CSVEQGSDTQYF. The DNA of the CDR3 is TGCAGCGTTGAACAGGGTTCAGATACGCAGTATTTT. The V and J genes are TRBV29-1 and TRBJ2-3; tentatively, D is TRBD1 (5 bases). The ends were cut back, 2 bases at V and 4 bases at J, with 7 bases in the middle. Per the germline V gene, CDR1 is SQVTM and CDR2 is ANQGSEA. The CDR3 extends over 12 amino acids.

This chain uses TRBV7-9 with TRBJ2-5; maybe TRBD2 (5 bases). The assigned J gene may be wrong: the sequence end matches TRBJ2-7 better. CDR1 is SEHNR, CDR2 FQNEAQ, per germline (reference sequence). The CDR3 length is 17 residues. CDR3 in amino acids: CASSLVPIRSGDYEQYF. The CDR3 nucleotides are TGTGCCAGCAGCTTAGTCCCTATCCGGTCCGGGGACTACGAGCAGTACTTC.

With regard to this clone: Its ends do not fully match the called genes, so a read error is possible. The chain has TRBV6-5 and TRBJ2-7; a weak D match, TRBD1 (5 bases). Germline CDR1 MNHEY, CDR2 SVGAGI. The CDR3 runs to 11 residues. CDR3 sequence: CASSEPWARDF. CDR3 sequence (DNA): TGTGCCAGCAGTGAACCCTGGGCCAGGGACTTC.

V and J are TRBV29-1 and TRBJ2-3; possible D gene TRBD2, 7 bases. From germline, CDR1 is SQVTM and CDR2 ANQGSEA. CDR3 length: 14 amino acids. V lost 7 bases to trimming and J lost 0 bases, with 14 bases between them. The CDR3 DNA reads as TGCAGCGCCTTGGGGGGGCGAAGCACAGATACGCAGTATTTT. Its translation is CSALGGRSTDTQYF.